These T cell receptor beta chains were read from a single sample in a study of early T cells in non-severe SARS-CoV-2 infection. TCRdb ran MiXCR on the 5' RACE reads and lists one entry per CDR3 protein. The sample contains approximately 70,000 distinct CDR3 sequences, less than 15% of which appear only once. Sequencing was done on a sample of whole blood. The origin of the receptors is an adult who was a healthcare worker with PCR-confirmed SARS-CoV-2 infection or an uninfected control (not recorded which). CDR3s leave out the opening cysteine and the closing phenylalanine or tryptophan.

J gene | V gene | CDR3 protein
TRBJ2-3 | TRBV7-2 | ASSLQGRSPDTQY
TRBJ2-1 | TRBV14 | ASSHRGERMNEQF
TRBJ2-6 | TRBV7-8 | ASSLGVTGANVLT
TRBJ2-2 | TRBV29-1 | SVDSPTGELF
TRBJ1-1 | TRBV27 | ASGRAASEAF
TRBJ1-1 | TRBV20-1 | SAPQGRTEAF
TRBJ1-5 | TRBV10-3 | AISEKSAFNQPQH
TRBJ2-2 | TRBV7-6 | ASSPTSGTGELF
TRBJ1-5 | TRBV7-8 | ASSFLGNQPQH
TRBJ1-1 | TRBV29-1 | SVEQIVNTEAF
TRBJ1-2 | TRBV9 | ASSVRGDDGYT
TRBJ1-1 | TRBV20-1 | SAREPQGPLEAF
TRBJ2-7 | TRBV19 | ASSTRYYPVSYEQY
TRBJ2-3 | TRBV11-2 | ASSLGPSFRQY
TRBJ2-7 | TRBV30 | AWSVRMTSGGHSSYEQY
TRBJ1-2 | TRBV11-3 | ASSFSDSANYGYT
TRBJ2-5 | TRBV29-1 | SVEDRKGPETQY
TRBJ2-3 | TRBV29-1 | SVEELGEGTDTQY
TRBJ2-7 | TRBV21-1 | ASSKTSREY
TRBJ2-7 | TRBV18 | ASSPQSVREQY
TRBJ2-2 | TRBV6-6 | ASSWEQNLNTGELF
TRBJ2-1 | TRBV7-2 | ASSLGGWVSSSYNEQF
TRBJ1-1 | TRBV7-9 | ASSLGGPENPEAF
TRBJ2-1 | TRBV29-1 | SLRTGDYNEQF
TRBJ2-7 | TRBV12-3/TRBV12-4 | ASSLRNEQY
TRBJ2-2 | TRBV6-2/TRBV6-3 | ASSTAGPGELF
TRBJ1-2 | TRBV6-5 | ASRDSPIYGYT
TRBJ2-1 | TRBV29-1 | SVSGAYNEQF
TRBJ2-5 | TRBV5-1 | ASKLQETQY
TRBJ1-1 | TRBV20-1 | SAREGHTEAF
TRBJ1-2 | TRBV24-1 | ATSEHVGQGNYGYT
TRBJ2-1 | TRBV7-6 | ASSLGVSGLAHNEQF
TRBJ1-5 | TRBV25-1 | ASSDTRDDVQPQH
TRBJ1-5 | TRBV19 | ASSDRGGNQPQH
TRBJ2-7 | TRBV5-1 | ASSLAWDRAESSYEQY
TRBJ1-6 | TRBV5-1 | ASSPQGFFESPLH
TRBJ2-4 | TRBV12-1 | ASSFACHVDRLRTKAKNIQY
TRBJ2-7 | TRBV20-1 | SASNAQSAAYEQY
TRBJ2-1 | TRBV11-1 | ASSLALERTEQF
TRBJ2-7 | TRBV10-1 | ASSEGTGSYEQY
TRBJ2-3 | TRBV7-8 | ASSLDRSTDTQY
TRBJ2-1 | TRBV27 | ASSTLLGYNEQF
TRBJ2-2 | TRBV14 | ASSQVTSGMNTGELF
TRBJ1-2 | TRBV6-1 | ASSEEIWAVNGYT
TRBJ2-3 | TRBV2 | ASSVQGDIGTDTQY
TRBJ2-1 | TRBV6-1 | ASRGGLAGRWGEQF
TRBJ1-5 | TRBV19 | ASSPGTGYQPQH
TRBJ2-7 | TRBV20-1 | SANRPDAYEQY
TRBJ1-2 | TRBV20-1 | SARAEAGYT